One TCR beta chain is described in this entry. As yet, its antigen is unknown. The junction departs from germline at one end; a sequencing error may be responsible. This record comes from a study of T cells in Graves' hyperthyroidism and ophthalmopathy. The CDR3 regions of TCR beta were amplified from RNA transcripts. HTBI primers were employed in a first-round RT-PCR of the TCR CDR3. Each CDR3 protein gets one entry after TCRdb re-called the multiplex PCR reads with MiXCR. The sample yields nearly 750,000 distinct CDR3 sequences, roughly a third seen once. Study results and limitations: Appearing also in blood were most of the thyroid clonotypes expanded above 0.001. Ophthalmopathy got predicted by the model a median approximately six months before its onset.

Germline CDR1 and CDR2: SQVTM and ANQGSEA. The CDR3 length is 9 residues. Diagnosis rested on symptoms, serum thyroxine and TRAb, thyroid ultrasound, and orbital computed tomography. The rearrangement joins TRBV29-1 to TRBJ2-5; D may be TRBD1 or TRBD2 (6 bases each). The sequenced material came from blood. The TCR sequence derives from a woman aged 40 to 55 with Graves' hyperthyroidism. CDR3 sequence (DNA): TGCAGCGTTGAAGCACAGGGAGGCTTC. It yields the protein CSVEAQGGF.